The 31 T cell receptor beta chains below come from one sample, sequenced in a study of blood T cell repertoires in COVID-19 (TCRdb year 2020). Library creation used the immunoSEQ multiplex PCR assay. TCRdb holds this immuneACCESS table with in-frame rearrangements only. Some clones are missing; in checked studies, unresolved V genes explain under half, and the rest has no known cause. This sample gives roughly 100,000 clones in total; roughly 84% of them show up just once. The leading ten clones occupy under 2% of the sample. Sequencing input: peripheral blood. The receptors were gathered from a man in his 70s with active or convalescent COVID-19.

The genes are TRBV7-2 and TRBJ2-3; 8 bases line up with TRBD1. Germline V gene sequence: CDR1 SGHTA, CDR2 FQGNSA. The V and J ends lost 4 bases and 4 bases, in that order; junction bases with no gene match: 10. The CDR3 loop spans 16 amino acids. CDR3 in DNA: TGTGCCAGCAGCTGGGGGACAGGACGGTATTCAGATACGCAGTATTTT. Encoded protein: CASSWGTGRYSDTQYF.

The rearrangement joins TRBV11-1 to TRBJ2-1; 9 positions agree with TRBD1. Germline CDR1 reads SGHAT; CDR2 reads FQDESV (reference sequence). J was trimmed by 5 bases and V by 5 bases; bases with no gene match: 7. The CDR3 consists of 15 residues. The CDR3 DNA reads TGTGCCAGCAGCACCGGGACAGGGCGGGACAATGAGCAGTTCTTC. Amino acids: CASSTGTGRDNEQFF. Filled out from reference TRBV11-1 and TRBJ2-1, the complete variable domain reads EAEVAQSPRYKITEKSQAVAFWCDPISGHATLYWYRQILGQGPELLVQFQDESVVDDSQLPKDRFSAERLKGVDSTLKIQPAELGDSAMYLCASSTGTGRDNEQFFGPGTRLTVL.

The chain has TRBV7-2 and TRBJ2-1, with TRBD2 matching 8 bases. Trimming at V came to 2 bases and at J to 9 bases, leaving 6 bases not matched to a gene. Germline CDR1 reads SGHTA; CDR2 reads FQGNSA. This CDR3 spans 14 amino acids. In DNA, the CDR3 is TGTGCCAGCAGCTTACAGCGGGGGATTGTTGAGCAGTTCTTC. Its translation is CASSLQRGIVEQFF.

The genes are TRBV3-1 (or the pseudogene TRBV3-2) and TRBJ2-7; 8 bases fit TRBD1. The CDR3 sequence is 15 residues long. Germline V gene data show CDR1 as LGHDT and CDR2 as YNNKEL (reference sequence). Losses at the gene ends were 4 bases for V and 3 bases for J; bases not matched to a gene: 8. The CDR3 coding sequence is TGTGCCAGCAGCCTACCCGGGACAGGCAGCTACGAGCAGTACTTC. Translating it yields CASSLPGTGSYEQYF.

This chain joins TRBV28 and TRBJ1-1; 8 bases match TRBD1. This CDR3 has 14 residues. CDR1 is MDHEN and CDR2 is SYDVKM in the germline V gene. V lost 3 bases and J lost 5; bases outside the gene matches: 5. As DNA, the CDR3 is TGTGCCAGCAGTTTTGGACAGGGCGTTACTGAAGCTTTCTTT. Its translation is CASSFGQGVTEAFF. The entire variable domain, with the rest obtained from reference TRBV28 and TRBJ1-1, is as follows: DVKVTQSSRYLVKRTGEKVFLECVQDMDHENMFWYRQDPGLGLRLIYFSYDVKMKEKGDIPEGYSVSREKKERFSLILESASTNQTSMYLCASSFGQGVTEAFFGQGTRLTVV.

As regards this clone: A read error may account for a junction end that differs from germline. The J gene is TRBJ2-5, the V gene TRBV7-7; 10 bases match TRBD1. There are 15 residues in the CDR3. Per the germline V gene, CDR1 is SSHAT and CDR2 is FNYEAQ (reference sequence). The CDR3 region has the DNA TGTGCTAGCAGCTTAGGGGGGACAGGGGAAGAGACCCAGTACTTC. Translated, it gives CASSLGGTGEETQYF.

The rearrangement uses TRBV5-1 and TRBJ1-5; TRBD1 is a possible D gene (6 bases). Germline values: CDR1 SGHRS, CDR2 YFSETQ. The ends were cut back, 5 bases at V and 1 base at J, with 16 bases in the middle. The CDR3 is 16 amino acids. The CDR3 nucleotides are TGCGCCAGCAGTCCAACAGGGAGGGAAAGCAATCAGCCCCAGCATTTT. Translated: CASSPTGRESNQPQHF. Supplemented by reference TRBV5-1 and TRBJ1-5, the full variable domain reads KAGVTQTPRYLIKTRGQQVTLSCSPISGHRSVSWYQQTPGQGLQFLFEYFSETQRNKGNFPGRFSGRQFSNSRSEMNVSTLELGDSALYLCASSPTGRESNQPQHFGDGTRLSIL.

The genes are TRBV7-2 and TRBJ1-2, with 10 bases aligning to TRBD1. CDR1 is SGHTA, CDR2 FQGNSA, per germline. The CDR3 loop spans 14 amino acids. V dropped 4 bases and J dropped 2; count of bases not matched to a gene: 1. The CDR3 region is CASSWDRGNYGYTF. The DNA for the CDR3 is TGTGCCAGCAGCTGGGACAGGGGCAACTATGGCTACACCTTC.

This chain joins TRBV29-1 and TRBJ2-5, with TRBD2 matching over 8 bases. From germline, CDR1 is SQVTM and CDR2 ANQGSEA. V was clipped by 7 bases and J by 4 bases; unmatched bases: 5. The CDR3 extends over 12 amino acids. The CDR3 loop reads CSAIRGGETQYF. CDR3 coding DNA: TGCAGCGCTATCCGGGGGGGAGAGACCCAGTACTTC.

This sequence joins TRBV2 and TRBJ2-3, with 10 nucleotides matching TRBD2. The CDR3 loop spans 15 amino acids. Germline V gives CDR1 SNHLY, CDR2 FYNNEI. The J segment lost 0 bases and the V segment lost 6 bases, leaving 3 bases of the junction unmatched. The CDR3 nucleotides are TGTGCCAGCAGGCGGACTAGCGGTAGCACAGATACGCAGTATTTT. Amino acids: CASRRTSGSTDTQYF.

The rearrangement joins TRBV28 to TRBJ2-5, with 7 bases lining up with TRBD1. The CDR3 sequence is 13 residues long. The ends lost 6 bases at V and 3 bases at J; junction bases unmatched: 4. Germline V gene lookup returns CDR1 MDHEN and CDR2 SYDVKM. CDR3 sequence (DNA): TGTGCCAGCAGGGTGGGACAGAAAGAGACCCAGTACTTC. It specifies CASRVGQKETQYF.

This clone was seen once. The same CDR3 arises from other DNA sequences in this sample as well. The chain combines TRBV12-3 or TRBV12-4 with TRBJ2-5, with a possible D match to TRBD2 (6 bases). The CDR3 totals 12 residues. Trimming shortened V by 2 bases and J by 5 bases, and 6 bases separated the two germline ends. The CDR3 protein is CASSLSGETQYF. DNA for the CDR3: TGTGCCAGCAGTTTAAGCGGGGAGACCCAGTACTTC.

In this sample, this clone turned up a few times. In DNA form, the CDR3 reads TGTGCCAGCGGCCATTCGGATACGCAGTATTTT. It translates to CASGHSDTQYF. This chain joins TRBV6-6 and TRBJ2-3; no clear D. Germline assignment: CDR1 MNHNY and CDR2 SVGAGI (reference sequence). The CDR3 consists of 11 residues. V gave up 8 bases and J gave up 6 bases, with 9 bases separating them.

This chain joins TRBV11-2 and TRBJ2-3, with 7 bases matching TRBD2. The CDR3 totals 15 residues. From germline, CDR1 is SGHAT and CDR2 FQNNGV. V dropped 5 bases and J dropped 1; count of bases not matched to a gene: 6. The CDR3 reads CASSPRAGRTDTQYF. CDR3 in DNA: TGTGCCAGCAGCCCGCGAGCGGGGCGCACAGATACGCAGTATTTT.

This chain connects TRBV19 to TRBJ2-3, with D perhaps matching TRBD1 (5 bases). Per germline, CDR1 LNHDA and CDR2 SQIVND (reference sequence). This CDR3 has 15 residues. The V and J ends lost 2 bases and 2 bases respectively, with 11 bases between them. CDR3 sequence reads: CASSIQGRPTDTQYF. The CDR3 region has the DNA TGTGCCAGTAGTATACAGGGCCGGCCCACAGATACGCAGTATTTT.

This chain joins TRBV7-8 and TRBJ1-2; 7 bases map to TRBD1. The germline V gene has CDR1 SGHVS and CDR2 FQNEAQ. The CDR3 length is 14 residues. V was clipped by 5 bases and J by 3 bases; unmatched bases: 6. The CDR3 DNA reads as TGTGCCAGCAGCCGCACAGGGGTCGACTATGGCTACACCTTC. It translates to CASSRTGVDYGYTF.

The chain employs TRBV29-1 and TRBJ1-2; D not resolved. V shed 6 bases and J shed 10 bases, with 15 bases lying between them. This CDR3 comprises 11 residues. Looked up from germline, CDR1 is SQVTM and CDR2 is ANQGSEA. CDR3 bases: TGCAGCGTCACCCCCCGGGTCTCCTACACCTTC. Translating gives CSVTPRVSYTF.

The chain links TRBV19 to TRBJ2-6; the D is unclear. The CDR3 sequence is 18 residues long. V was trimmed by 1 base and J by 0 bases, leaving 13 bases between them. Germline V gene data show CDR1 as LNHDA and CDR2 as SQIVND (reference sequence). CDR3 protein: CASSIGATPSSGANVLTF. Here the CDR3 DNA reads TGTGCCAGTAGTATAGGTGCGACACCGAGCTCTGGGGCCAACGTCCTGACTTTC.

The chain is built from TRBV6-2 or TRBV6-3 and TRBJ2-2, with D perhaps TRBD2 (5 bases). CDR1 is MNHEY, CDR2 SVGEGT, per germline. The CDR3 is made up of 16 amino acids. The V gene lost 0 bases and the J gene lost 4 bases, with 12 bases spanning the gap. This CDR3 is CASSYSSGISTGELFF. CDR3 sequence (DNA): TGTGCCAGCAGTTACTCATCGGGGATTAGCACCGGGGAGCTGTTTTTT.

The chain recombines TRBV20-1 with TRBJ2-1; 8 nucleotides agree with TRBD2. The trim removed 3 bases at V and 6 bases at J, leaving 13 bases unmatched. Germline V lookup: CDR1 DFQATT, CDR2 SNEGSKA (reference sequence). There are 16 residues in the CDR3. CDR3 DNA: TGCAGTGCTAGTCGGGTCGAGCGGGGGATTTTCAATGAGCAGTTCTTC. Amino acid sequence: CSASRVERGIFNEQFF.

V and J are TRBV5-8 and TRBJ1-1, with 9 bases matching TRBD1. CDR1 SGHTS and CDR2 YDEGEE come from the germline V gene. The CDR3 is 13 residues long. Losses at the gene ends were 4 bases for V and 6 bases for J; bases not matched to a gene: 4. CDR3 residues: CASSLRTGAEAFF. DNA of the CDR3: TGTGCCAGCAGCCTCCGGACAGGGGCTGAAGCTTTCTTT. Together with reference TRBV5-8 and TRBJ1-1, the CDR3 gives the full variable domain: EAGVTQSPTHLIKTRGQQATLRCSPISGHTSVYWYQQALGLGLQFLLWYDEGEERNRGNFPPRFSGRQFPNYSSELNVNALELEDSALYLCASSLRTGAEAFFGQGTRLTVV.

The J gene is TRBJ1-2, the V gene TRBV19; possibly TRBD1 for D (6 bases). V was pared by 5 bases and J by 8 bases, with 18 bases between. Germline lookup yields CDR1 LNHDA and CDR2 SQIVND (reference sequence). CDR3 length equals 14 residues. CDR3 loop: CASSPTAAGEGYTF. As DNA, the CDR3 is TGTGCCAGTAGTCCCACAGCGGCAGGGGAAGGCTACACCTTC.

As for this clone: Additional DNA sequences in this sample encode the identical CDR3. The rearrangement joins TRBV7-2 to TRBJ2-5; TRBD2 matches at 10 bases. CDR3 length: 15 residues. With 2 bases clipped from V and 4 bases from J, the junction kept 4 bases outside the gene matches. The germline V gene has CDR1 SGHTA and CDR2 FQGNSA. CDR3 amino acids: CASSLLAGVPETQYF. The CDR3 DNA reads TGTGCCAGCAGCTTACTAGCGGGGGTTCCAGAGACCCAGTACTTC.

The sample holds one count of this clone. The chain joins TRBV6-5 to TRBJ2-7, with 7 bases identical to TRBD1. The germline CDR1 and CDR2 sequences are MNHEY and SVGAGI. The CDR3 is 12 amino acids. The V segment lost 4 bases and the J segment 5 bases; nucleotides outside the gene matches: 2. The CDR3 is CASSWTGDEQYF. The DNA of the CDR3 is TGTGCCAGCAGTTGGACAGGTGACGAGCAGTACTTC.

This rearrangement joins TRBV7-9 to TRBJ2-1, with 8 bases that match TRBD2. From germline, CDR1 is SEHNR and CDR2 FQNEAQ (reference sequence). CDR3 length equals 16 residues. V dropped 8 bases and J dropped 2; count of bases not matched to a gene: 11. The CDR3 bases are TGTGCCAGCCAAAAAATGAGCGGGGGAGCCTACAATGAGCAGTTCTTC. Translating gives CASQKMSGGAYNEQFF. Together with reference TRBV7-9 and TRBJ2-1, the CDR3 gives the full variable domain: DTGVSQNPRHKITKRGQNVTFRCDPISEHNRLYWYRQTLGQGPEFLTYFQNEAQLEKSRLLSDRFSAERPKGSFSTLEIQRTEQGDSAMYLCASQKMSGGAYNEQFFGPGTRLTVL.

The chain couples TRBV9 to TRBJ2-2, with 7 bases identical to TRBD1. This CDR3 spans 14 amino acids. Germline CDR1 is SGDLS and CDR2 is YYNGEE. The trim removed 4 bases at V and 4 bases at J, leaving 4 bases unmatched. CDR3 loop: CASSPDRATGELFF. The CDR3 DNA reads as TGTGCCAGCAGCCCCGACAGGGCCACCGGGGAGCTGTTTTTT.

The chain carries TRBV28 and TRBJ2-1, with 13 nucleotides matching TRBD2. The CDR3 has 14 amino acids. J lost 6 bases, V lost 6 bases, and 2 bases had no gene match. The germline CDR1 and CDR2 sequences are MDHEN and SYDVKM. In nucleotides, the CDR3 is TGTGCCAGCAGCCGGACTAGCGGGGGCAATGAGCAGTTCTTC. It is translated as CASSRTSGGNEQFF.

This clone was recorded a few times. This sequence joins TRBV19 and TRBJ1-4, with 8 positions matching TRBD1. J gave up 2 bases and V 4 bases, and 3 bases lay outside the gene matches. Germline values: CDR1 LNHDA, CDR2 SQIVND (reference sequence). This CDR3 has 15 amino acids. CDR3 in amino acids: CASSTRQGTNEKLFF. The CDR3 bases are TGTGCCAGTAGTACTAGACAGGGGACTAATGAAAAACTGTTTTTT. Filled out from reference TRBV19 and TRBJ1-4, the complete variable domain reads DGGITQSPKYLFRKEGQNVTLSCEQNLNHDAMYWYRQDPGQGLRLIYYSQIVNDFQKGDIAEGYSVSREKKESFPLTVTSAQKNPTAFYLCASSTRQGTNEKLFFGSGTQLSVL.

The V gene is TRBV20-1, the J gene TRBJ2-1, with D uncertain. V was shortened by 3 bases and J by 2 bases, with 14 bases between the two germline ends. CDR1 is DFQATT, CDR2 SNEGSKA, per germline (reference sequence). This CDR3 has 15 residues. Here the CDR3 reads CSASEETRTYNEQFF. Written as DNA, the CDR3 is TGCAGTGCTAGTGAAGAGACACGGACCTACAATGAGCAGTTCTTC.

The gene calls are TRBV7-2 and TRBJ2-7; 10 bases fit TRBD1. The J segment lost 6 bases and the V segment lost 5 bases, leaving 7 bases of the junction unmatched. This CDR3 comprises 14 residues. Germline V gene lookup returns CDR1 SGHTA and CDR2 FQGNSA. The CDR3 DNA follows: TGTGCCAGCAGCCCTCGACAGGGGGCAAGCGAGCAGTACTTC. Its protein product is CASSPRQGASEQYF.

This rearrangement joins TRBV5-4 to TRBJ2-1; weak D call: TRBD2 (6 bases). Between the trimmed V and J ends, which lost 0 bases and 0 bases, there was a span of 10 bases. The CDR3 spans 16 residues. Germline CDR1 is SGHNT and CDR2 is YYREEE (reference sequence). The CDR3 nucleotides are TGTGCCAGCAGCTTGGAAGGACTAAGCTCCTACAATGAGCAGTTCTTC. Its translation: CASSLEGLSSYNEQFF.